The 21 T cell receptor beta chains presented below share a single source sample, sequenced in a study of regulatory T cells in long-lasting Graves disease. The time point was: newly diagnosed GD, antithyroid drugs for less than 3 months. The TCR library was prepared using RNA isolated from PBMCs. Arm-PCR of CDR3 regions and iRepertoire HTBI primers were used to build TCR beta libraries. TCRdb reprocessed the multiplex PCR reads via MiXCR and lists one record per CDR3 protein. The sample includes 200,000 to 250,000 distinct CDR3 sequences, around 20% seen only once; the top ten take approximately 20%. Here the sequenced sample was peripheral blood mononuclear cells (PBMCs), taken at new diagnosis, from a patient treated with antithyroid drugs. These receptors originate from a female donor with Graves disease.

The chain joins TRBV24-1 to TRBJ1-4; D remains unclear. V was clipped by 4 bases and J by 5 bases, with 13 bases between them. The CDR3 is made up of 15 amino acids. CDR1 and CDR2 from the germline V gene are KGHDR and SFDVKD. DNA for the CDR3: TGTGCCACCAGTGACCCGGGGAGAGAGAATGAAAAACTGTTTTTT. Protein product: CATSDPGRENEKLFF.

This clonotype was found many times. V and J are TRBV4-1 and TRBJ1-1; D is possibly TRBD1 (6 bases). Germline V gene data show CDR1 as MGHRA and CDR2 as YSYEKL. The CDR3 totals 16 residues. Trimming took 2 bases from V and 7 from J, leaving 20 bases between them. The CDR3 DNA is TGCGCCAGCAGCCAACCCTTGGGGACAAGGTACCTTGAAGCTTTCTTT. The encoded protein is CASSQPLGTRYLEAFF.

This clonotype was picked up many times. The chain has TRBV7-8 and TRBJ2-7; D ambiguous. Germline V gene data show CDR1 as SGHVS and CDR2 as FQNEAQ. The CDR3 loop spans 13 amino acids. The V end was cut by 2 bases, the J end by 0 bases, with 5 bases between. In nucleotides, the CDR3 is TGTGCCAGCAGCTTAATTAGCTCCTACGAGCAGTACTTC. It translates to CASSLISSYEQYF.

The V gene is TRBV27, the J gene TRBJ2-7; 7 nucleotides line up with TRBD1. V dropped 4 bases and J dropped 3; count of bases not matched to a gene: 6. The CDR3 spans 14 residues. Germline CDR1 and CDR2: MNHEY and SMNVEV (reference sequence). The CDR3 DNA sequence: TGTGCCAGCAGTTCCGCGGACAGGCTCTACGAGCAGTACTTC. Its protein product is CASSSADRLYEQYF.

This clonotype occurred many times. The chain couples TRBV11-2 to TRBJ1-1; D remains ambiguous. V lost 1 base to trimming and J lost 1 base, with 10 bases between them. This CDR3 is built from 15 residues. Germline values: CDR1 SGHAT, CDR2 FQNNGV. CDR3 sequence reads: CASSLGFSRNTEAFF. The CDR3 DNA reads as TGTGCCAGCAGCTTAGGTTTTTCGAGGAACACTGAAGCTTTCTTT.

The chain couples TRBV11-3 to TRBJ2-7; TRBD2 aligns across 16 bases. The J segment lost 6 bases and the V segment lost 6 bases, leaving 11 bases of the junction unmatched. The germline gives CDR1 SGHNT, CDR2 YENEEA. CDR3 length: 17 residues. CDR3 bases: TGTGCCAGCAGAGCGGGACTAGCGGGAGGGCCCTGGGGCGAGCAGTACTTC. Protein sequence: CASRAGLAGGPWGEQYF.

This clonotype was found many times. This chain uses TRBV19 with TRBJ2-5; D remains unclear. From germline, CDR1 is LNHDA and CDR2 SQIVND (reference sequence). The CDR3 consists of 11 residues. Trimming stripped 10 bases from V and 5 bases from J, with 11 bases between. CDR3 sequence (DNA): TGTGCCACAGAAATCGGGGAGACCCAGTACTTC. Its protein product is CATEIGETQYF. The whole variable domain, remainder taken from reference TRBV19 and TRBJ2-5, is DGGITQSPKYLFRKEGQNVTLSCEQNLNHDAMYWYRQDPGQGLRLIYYSQIVNDFQKGDIAEGYSVSREKKESFPLTVTSAQKNPTAFYLCATEIGETQYFGPGTRLLVL.

This clonotype was recorded at least ten times. The rearrangement links TRBV10-3 to TRBJ2-7; maybe TRBD2 (6 bases). The CDR3 has 13 amino acids. In germline, CDR1 is ENHRY, CDR2 SYGVKD. The germline V and J ends were trimmed by 2 bases and 7 bases, with 12 bases remaining between them. CDR3 DNA sequence: TGTGCCATCAGTGAGGATGGAGGGGAAGAGCAGTACTTC. It is translated as CAISEDGGEEQYF.

V usage is TRBV10-1 and J usage is TRBJ1-1; D remains unclear. The CDR3 totals 13 residues. Germline V gives CDR1 WNHNN, CDR2 SYGVQD (reference sequence). V lost 3 bases and J 12 bases, leaving 17 bases between the germline ends. CDR3 nucleotide sequence: TGCGCCAGCAGTGAATGGGGTGCGAGCGAAACTTTCTTT. Its translation is CASSEWGASETFF.

At least ten counts were recorded for this clonotype. This sequence joins TRBV7-9 and TRBJ1-1; D remains ambiguous. CDR1 is SEHNR and CDR2 is FQNEAQ in the germline V gene (reference sequence). Trimming stripped 2 bases from V and 7 bases from J, with 14 bases between. The CDR3 runs to 14 residues. The CDR3 is CASSLMNRRLEAFF. The CDR3 coding sequence is TGTGCCAGCAGCTTAATGAATAGGCGGCTTGAAGCTTTCTTT.

This clonotype has only a few counts. The rearrangement uses TRBV29-1 and TRBJ2-7, with 9 positions matching TRBD2. In germline, CDR1 is SQVTM, CDR2 ANQGSEA. This CDR3 is 12 amino acids long. The J segment lost 5 bases and the V segment lost 7 bases, leaving 6 bases of the junction unmatched. The CDR3 DNA reads TGCAGCGCGGGACTAGCTCTTAACGAGCAGTACTTC. Translated, it gives CSAGLALNEQYF.

Points on this clonotype: A far larger clone is a single base away, which makes a read error likely. The rearrangement links TRBV6-2 or TRBV6-3 to TRBJ2-7; no clear D gene. The CDR3 has 12 amino acids. Germline V CDR1 and CDR2: MNHEY, SVGEGT. CDR3: CASGSPIYERYF. The CDR3 DNA reads TGTGCCAGCGGATCCCCCATTTACGAGCGGTACTTC.

This clonotype has at least ten counts. The V call is TRBV12-3 or TRBV12-4, the J call TRBJ2-3; TRBD2 agrees at 13 bases. V dropped 5 bases and J dropped 6; count of bases not matched to a gene: 8. The CDR3 spans 16 residues. The CDR3 DNA follows: TGTGCCAGCAGTGGCCGACTAGCGGGAGGTCAGGATACGCAGTATTTT. This gives the protein CASSGRLAGGQDTQYF.

This clonotype was recorded at least ten times. The chain recombines TRBV12-5 with TRBJ1-2; maybe TRBD1 (5 bases). CDR3 length equals 15 residues. The V end lost 3 bases, the J end lost 4 bases, and 15 bases lay between the germline ends. CDR1 is LGHNT and CDR2 is FRNRAP in the germline V gene. CDR3 region: CASGLLARAPYGYTF. CDR3 sequence (DNA): TGTGCTAGTGGTTTATTGGCCAGGGCTCCCTATGGCTACACCTTC.

Points on this clonotype: This could be a read error, since a much larger clone is one nucleotide away. The chain combines TRBV6-1 with TRBJ2-7; no clear D gene. The CDR3 spans 13 residues. Trimming took off 3 bases at V and 1 base at J, with 7 bases between the two ends. Germline V gene sequence: CDR1 MNHNS, CDR2 SASEGT. Here the CDR3 reads CASSEGYSYEQYF. DNA for the CDR3: TGTGCCAGCAGTGAGGGTTATTCCTACGAGCAGTACTTC.

Points on this clonotype: A far more abundant clone sits one base away, making this likely a read error. The chain combines TRBV9 with TRBJ2-7; 13 bases line up with TRBD2. The CDR3 has 16 residues. Germline-derived CDR1 and CDR2 are SGDLS and YYNGEE. The CDR3 nucleotides read TGTGCCAGCAGCGCAGAACTAGCGGGAGGGCCTTACGAGCAGTGCTTC. Translation gives CASSAELAGGPYEQCF.

This clonotype occurred many times. V is TRBV13 and J is TRBJ2-3; weak D call: TRBD2 (6 bases). Germline V CDR1 and CDR2: PRHDT, FYEKMQ (reference sequence). The V gene lost 5 bases and the J gene lost 5 bases, with 17 bases spanning the gap. The CDR3 spans 15 residues. The CDR3 nucleotides are TGTGCCAGCAGCCCCCGGGGTGCGCGGGAAGATACGCAGTATTTT. It translates to CASSPRGAREDTQYF.

This clonotype was detected ten times or more. The chain recombines TRBV11-2 with TRBJ2-3, with D unresolved. CDR3 length: 14 residues. CDR1 is SGHAT, CDR2 FQNNGV, per germline. Deletions cut 4 bases from V and 4 bases from J, with 12 bases between. This chain's CDR3 is CASSSRSRPDTQYF. The CDR3 bases are TGTGCCAGCAGCTCCCGAAGCCGTCCAGATACGCAGTATTTT. The full variable domain, rest sourced from reference TRBV11-2 and TRBJ2-3, is EAGVAQSPRYKIIEKRQSVAFWCNPISGHATLYWYQQILGQGPKLLIQFQNNGVVDDSQLPKDRFSAERLKGVDSTLKIQPAKLEDSAVYLCASSSRSRPDTQYFGPGTRLTVL.

V usage is TRBV30 and J usage is TRBJ2-3; 7 bases match TRBD2. Per the germline V gene, CDR1 is GTSNPN and CDR2 is SVGIG (reference sequence). The ends lost 1 base at V and 2 bases at J; junction bases unmatched: 9. The CDR3 is 16 residues long. The CDR3 nucleotides read TGTGCCTGGAGTGGGCCCGGGACTATACCCACAGATACGCAGTATTTT. Its protein product is CAWSGPGTIPTDTQYF.

Ten or more counts support this clonotype. The chain joins TRBV12-3 or TRBV12-4 to TRBJ2-7; tentatively, D is TRBD2 (6 bases). Deletions cut 6 bases from V and 6 bases from J, with 12 bases between. The CDR3 loop spans 12 amino acids. The CDR3 loop reads CASSQTSSEQYF. In DNA, the CDR3 is TGTGCCAGCAGCCAGACTAGTTCCGAGCAGTACTTC.

This clonotype was seen repeatedly, ten times or more. The genes are TRBV12-3 or TRBV12-4 and TRBJ2-5; tentative D call: TRBD1 (5 bases). The length of the CDR3 is 14 residues. With 7 bases removed from V and 4 bases from J, the gap between germline ends came to 16 bases. DNA for the CDR3: TGTGCCAGCACCTGGGGCAGTGGCCGAGAGACCCAGTACTTC. Translating it yields CASTWGSGRETQYF.